The 20 T cell receptor beta chains below were found in one sample sequenced in a study of blood T cells in healthy people across ages. A sample-barcoded 5' primer and a J-beta primer mix were used in a second PCR of roughly 7 to 11 cycles. MiXCR was run by TCRdb on the 5' RACE reads, yielding one entry per CDR3 protein. The sample yields hundreds of thousands of distinct CDR3 sequences, roughly 30% seen once. Sequencing was carried out using blood. The receptors shown here come from a woman of 80 years or more in good health.

This clonotype was counted at least ten times. This chain joins TRBV6-2 or TRBV6-3 and TRBJ1-2, with D hard to call. V was cut by 5 bases and J by 4 bases, with 8 bases left in between. Per germline, CDR1 MNHEY and CDR2 SVGEGT. The CDR3 totals 12 residues. The CDR3 nucleotides read TGTGCCAGCAGTCAATCCTCCTATGGCTACACCTTC. This gives the protein CASSQSSYGYTF.

The table lists this clonotype with a few counts. CDR3 amino acids: CSVLTGHTGELFF. For the CDR3, the DNA is TGCAGCGTTCTGACAGGGCACACCGGGGAGCTGTTTTTT. The chain links TRBV29-1 to TRBJ2-2; 7 bases line up with TRBD1. Germline V gives CDR1 SQVTM, CDR2 ANQGSEA. The CDR3 is 13 residues long. After removal of 5 bases from V and 3 bases from J, the junction contained 3 bases not matched to a gene.

The chain uses TRBV20-1 and TRBJ2-5, with 8 bases fitting TRBD1. CDR3 size: 13 residues. CDR1 DFQATT and CDR2 SNEGSKA come from the germline V gene (reference sequence). The ends lost 2 bases at V and 7 bases at J; junction bases unmatched: 6. In nucleotides, the CDR3 is TGCAGTGCTAGACCGGACAGGGCATGGACCCAGTACTTC. Residues: CSARPDRAWTQYF.

The V gene is TRBV25-1, the J gene TRBJ2-1; possibly TRBD2 for D (6 bases). Germline values: CDR1 MGHDK, CDR2 SYGVNS. This CDR3 contains 19 residues. Deletions cut 2 bases from V and 4 bases from J, with 24 bases between. CDR3 in DNA: TGTGCCAGCAGTGAAGTAGCAGGGAGAACGGGAGAGCCTTACAATGAGCAGTTCTTC. The encoded protein is CASSEVAGRTGEPYNEQFF.

This clonotype showed up many times. J is TRBJ1-2 and V is TRBV5-5; 7 bases are a match to TRBD1. The germline CDR1 and CDR2 sequences are SGHKS and YYEKEE (reference sequence). The CDR3 length is 16 residues. The V segment lost 4 bases and the J segment 4 bases; nucleotides outside the gene matches: 13. The CDR3 nucleotides read TGTGCCAGCAGCGCACCGGGGCGACAGGGCGGCTATGGCTACACCTTC. Translating it yields CASSAPGRQGGYGYTF.

The count of this clonotype is one. Sequence at one end of the junction differs from germline and may be a read error. The chain is built from TRBV2 and TRBJ1-2; D is undetermined. The germline CDR1 and CDR2 sequences are SNHLY and FYNNEI. This CDR3 is built from 13 residues. The CDR3 sequence: CAIPKGSNYGYTF. The CDR3 DNA follows: TGCGCCATCCCTAAGGGTTCTAACTATGGCTACACCTTC.

As concerns this clonotype: Given a much more abundant clone one base away, this may be a read error. The V gene is TRBV7-3, the J gene TRBJ2-5; 8 bases map to TRBD1. Looked up from germline, CDR1 is SGHTA and CDR2 is FQGTGA. The CDR3 runs to 14 residues. With V trimmed by 3 bases and J by 11 bases, 11 bases remained unmatched. This CDR3 reads CASSFRTGPNEQYF. DNA of the CDR3: TGTGCCAGCAGCTTCAGGACAGGGCCAAATGAGCAGTACTTC.

This clonotype was found many times. The rearrangement links TRBV9 to TRBJ2-3; 8 bases align to TRBD2. The CDR3 spans 15 residues. CDR1 SGDLS and CDR2 YYNGEE come from the germline V gene. After removal of 6 bases from V and 4 bases from J, the junction contained 10 bases not matched to a gene. The CDR3 protein is CASTLGAGAADTQYF. CDR3 bases: TGTGCCAGCACCCTGGGAGCGGGGGCGGCAGATACGCAGTATTTT.

This clonotype was counted only a few times. The rearrangement links TRBV2 to TRBJ1-4, with D perhaps TRBD1 (5 bases). The V gene lost 6 bases and the J gene lost 0 bases, with 14 bases spanning the gap. The CDR3 is 16 amino acids. Per germline, CDR1 SNHLY and CDR2 FYNNEI. The CDR3, as DNA: TGTGCCAGCAGATCATGGGGGGATGCAACTAATGAAAAACTGTTTTTT. It yields the protein CASRSWGDATNEKLFF.

This rearrangement joins TRBV2 to TRBJ1-1; D may be TRBD1 (6 bases). Trimming left V 0 bases short and J 5 bases short, with 19 bases between. Germline V lookup: CDR1 SNHLY, CDR2 FYNNEI. The CDR3 length is 17 residues. DNA for the CDR3: TGTGCCAGCAGTGAAGCGGCTTATCTTGGGGGGCAGACTGAAGCTTTCTTT. It codes for CASSEAAYLGGQTEAFF.

This clonotype showed up many times. V gene TRBV28 combines with J gene TRBJ2-7; tentatively, D is TRBD1 or TRBD2 (5 bases each). Germline V gene sequence: CDR1 MDHEN, CDR2 SYDVKM. Trimming took 4 bases from V and 2 from J, leaving 24 bases between them. This CDR3 has 18 amino acids. The CDR3 DNA reads TGTGCCAGCAGTTCCCCTGGTTTCGTGGGAGACAGACCCTACGAGCAGTACTTC. This gives the protein CASSSPGFVGDRPYEQYF. The complete variable domain, with remaining parts taken from reference TRBV28 and TRBJ2-7, reads DVKVTQSSRYLVKRTGEKVFLECVQDMDHENMFWYRQDPGLGLRLIYFSYDVKMKEKGDIPEGYSVSREKKERFSLILESASTNQTSMYLCASSSPGFVGDRPYEQYFGPGTRLTVT.

This clonotype was seen many times. The rearrangement uses TRBV12-3 or TRBV12-4 and TRBJ2-7, with 9 bases that match TRBD1. This CDR3 comprises 13 residues. Trimming took 1 base from V and 10 from J; bases not matched to a gene: 5. This CDR3 reads CASSLGNRGPQYF. The CDR3 DNA is TGTGCCAGCAGTTTAGGAAACAGGGGGCCCCAGTACTTC.

The CDR3 sequence is CASGDFGTYEQYF. CDR3 bases: TGCGCCAGCGGGGACTTTGGGACATACGAGCAGTACTTC. V gene TRBV5-1 combines with J gene TRBJ2-5; the D call may be TRBD1 or TRBD2 (6 bases each). The J call may be mistaken, given a closer DNA end match to TRBJ2-7. The CDR3 has 13 residues. Looked up from germline, CDR1 is SGHRS and CDR2 is YFSETQ.

Regarding this clonotype: At one boundary the junction diverges from the germline segment, which might be a read error. CDR3 residues: CATSREGTSNSPLHF. The CDR3, as DNA: TGTGCCACCAGCAGAGAGGGTACTTCCAATTCACCCCTTCACTTT. The V call is TRBV15, the J call TRBJ1-6; unclear D gene. CDR1 is LNHNV, CDR2 YYDKDF, per germline (reference sequence). The CDR3 covers 15 residues.

A few counts support this clonotype. The chain couples TRBV6-2 or TRBV6-3 to TRBJ2-7; D ambiguous. Per germline, CDR1 MNHEY and CDR2 SVGEGT. The length of the CDR3 is 14 residues. V was cut by 4 bases and J by 0 bases, with 10 bases left in between. CDR3: CASSSTLSSYEQYF. In nucleotides, the CDR3 is TGTGCCAGCAGTTCAACACTGAGCTCCTACGAGCAGTACTTC.

This clonotype has at least ten counts. The V and J genes are TRBV9 and TRBJ2-2; D unresolved. Germline-derived CDR1 and CDR2 are SGDLS and YYNGEE. This CDR3 is 13 amino acids long. The V and J ends lost 0 bases and 8 bases respectively, with 8 bases between them. CDR3 region: CASSVGFRGELFF. The CDR3 DNA is TGTGCCAGCAGCGTAGGCTTTCGAGGGGAGCTGTTTTTT.

This clonotype was picked up many times. The gene calls are TRBV29-1 and TRBJ1-2; TRBD1 agrees at 7 bases. The V gene's germline CDR1 is SQVTM and CDR2 ANQGSEA. This CDR3 contains 13 residues. The junction had 4 bases not matched to a gene; V was cut back by 0 bases and J by 6 bases. Written as DNA, the CDR3 is TGCAGCGTTGAAGAAGGGGGCGGGCATGGCTACACCTTC. It encodes CSVEEGGGHGYTF.

This clonotype was counted many times. This rearrangement joins TRBV6-5 to TRBJ2-5; 11 nucleotides line up with TRBD1. The germline V gene has CDR1 MNHEY and CDR2 SVGAGI. The CDR3 is 15 residues long. The V gene end was trimmed by 6 bases and the J gene end by 5 bases; junction bases not matched to a gene: 8. The CDR3 sequence is CASSGDRGGSETQYF. The CDR3 bases are TGTGCCAGCAGCGGGGACAGGGGGGGATCCGAGACCCAGTACTTC.

This clonotype came up many times. The chain has TRBV7-2 and TRBJ2-1; D may be TRBD2 (5 bases). Trimming removed 5 bases from V and 12 bases from J, with 17 bases in between. Germline V CDR1 and CDR2: SGHTA, FQGNSA. The CDR3 extends over 13 amino acids. This CDR3 reads CASSIETRAGQFF. CDR3 DNA: TGTGCCAGCAGCATCGAGACCCGGGCGGGGCAGTTCTTC.

This clonotype was found many times. For the CDR3, the DNA is TGTGCCAGCAGTGAAGCGTGGGGGGAGTTGGACACTGAAGCTTTCTTT. This sequence encodes CASSEAWGELDTEAFF. The rearrangement joins TRBV6-1 to TRBJ1-1, with D maybe TRBD1 (5 bases). The V and J ends lost 0 bases and 3 bases respectively, with 14 bases between them. The CDR3 extends over 16 amino acids. The germline V gene has CDR1 MNHNS and CDR2 SASEGT.